This TCR beta chain appears in the sequencing data of a study of blood T cell repertoires in COVID-19. About the study: Nucleic acid was either cDNA or gDNA, and it came from T cells, B-cell-depleted T cells, or PBMCs.

Germline CDR1 SGHAT, CDR2 FQNNGV. The V end lost 7 bases, the J end lost 4 bases, and 13 bases lay between the germline ends. The CDR3 has 13 residues. The table came from immunoSEQ multiplex PCR; TCRdb's copy has only in-frame clones and leaves some out. The sample consists of roughly 30,000 clones, under 90% of them appearing once. Input material: peripheral blood. The receptor was derived from an elderly woman with acute or convalescent COVID-19. J is TRBJ2-5 and V is TRBV11-2; D perhaps matches TRBD2 (6 bases). The CDR3 DNA follows: TGTGCCAGCACCACAGTGGGGGGAGAGACCCAGTACTTC. Translation: CASTTVGGETQYF.